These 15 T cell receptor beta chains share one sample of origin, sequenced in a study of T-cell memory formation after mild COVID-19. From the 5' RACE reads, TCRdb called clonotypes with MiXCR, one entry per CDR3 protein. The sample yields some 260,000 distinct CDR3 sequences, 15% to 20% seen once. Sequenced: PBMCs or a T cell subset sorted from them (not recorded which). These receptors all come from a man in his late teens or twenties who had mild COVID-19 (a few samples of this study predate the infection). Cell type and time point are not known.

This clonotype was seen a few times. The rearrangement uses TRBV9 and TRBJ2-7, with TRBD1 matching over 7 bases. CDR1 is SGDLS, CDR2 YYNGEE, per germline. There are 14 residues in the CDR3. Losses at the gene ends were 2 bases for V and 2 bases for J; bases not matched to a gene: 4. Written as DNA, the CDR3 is TGTGCCAGCAGCGTGGGACAGTTAACCTACGAGCAGTACTTC. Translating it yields CASSVGQLTYEQYF.

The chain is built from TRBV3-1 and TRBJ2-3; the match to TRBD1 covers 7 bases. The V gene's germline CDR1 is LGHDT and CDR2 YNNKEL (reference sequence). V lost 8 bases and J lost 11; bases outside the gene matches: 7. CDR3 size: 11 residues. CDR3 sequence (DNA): TGTGCCAGCGGGACAGTCAGGATGCAGTATTTT. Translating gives CASGTVRMQYF.

CDR3 sequence reads: CASSYRAWGQSYNEQFF. CDR3 DNA sequence: TGTGCCAGCAGTTACCGGGCGTGGGGACAGAGCTACAATGAGCAGTTCTTC. This sequence joins TRBV6-5 and TRBJ2-1; TRBD1 matches at 7 bases. Germline V lookup: CDR1 MNHEY, CDR2 SVGAGI. This CDR3 region has 17 residues. With V trimmed by 2 bases and J by 3 bases, 10 bases remained unmatched.

The CDR3 bases are TGTGCCAGCAGCCCGGGGGGACACACAGATACGCAGTATTTT. The encoded protein is CASSPGGHTDTQYF. The J gene is TRBJ2-3, the V gene TRBV11-2; possibly TRBD2 for D (7 bases). Germline V gives CDR1 SGHAT, CDR2 FQNNGV. This CDR3 comprises 14 residues. Trimming removed 5 bases from V and 2 bases from J, with 11 bases in between.

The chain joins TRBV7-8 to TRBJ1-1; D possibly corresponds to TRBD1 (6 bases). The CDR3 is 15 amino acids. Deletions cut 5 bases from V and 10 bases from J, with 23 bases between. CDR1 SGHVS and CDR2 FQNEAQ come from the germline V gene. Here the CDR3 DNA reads TGTGCCAGCAGCCAAGACGTCCTGGGGGGGCGCGGAGCTTTCTTT. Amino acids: CASSQDVLGGRGAFF.

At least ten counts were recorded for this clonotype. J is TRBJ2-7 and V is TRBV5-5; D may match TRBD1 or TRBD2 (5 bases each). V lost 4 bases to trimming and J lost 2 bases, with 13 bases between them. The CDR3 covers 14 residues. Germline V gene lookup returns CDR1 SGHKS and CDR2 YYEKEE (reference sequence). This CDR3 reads CASSAGTEAYEQYV. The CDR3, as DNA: TGTGCCAGCAGCGCCGGGACCGAGGCCTACGAGCAGTACGTC.

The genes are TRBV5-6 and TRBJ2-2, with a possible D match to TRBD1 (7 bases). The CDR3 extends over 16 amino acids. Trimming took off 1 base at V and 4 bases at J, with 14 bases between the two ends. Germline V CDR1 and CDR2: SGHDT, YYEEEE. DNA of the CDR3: TGTGCCAGCAGCTTGTTGCCAGGGGGAGGCACCGGGGAGCTGTTTTTT. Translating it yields CASSLLPGGGTGELFF. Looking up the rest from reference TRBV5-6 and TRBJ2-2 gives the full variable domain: DAGVTQSPTHLIKTRGQQVTLRCSPKSGHDTVSWYQQALGQGPQFIFQYYEEEERQRGNFPDRFSGHQFPNYSSELNVNALLLGDSALYLCASSLLPGGGTGELFFGEGSRLTVL.

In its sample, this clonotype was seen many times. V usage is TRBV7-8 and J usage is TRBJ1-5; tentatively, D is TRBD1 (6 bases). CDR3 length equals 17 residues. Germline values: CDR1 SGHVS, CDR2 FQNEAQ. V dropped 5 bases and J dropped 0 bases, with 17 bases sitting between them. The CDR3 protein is CASSAQGRGGSNQPQHF. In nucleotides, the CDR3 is TGTGCCAGCAGCGCCCAAGGGCGAGGGGGTAGCAATCAGCCCCAGCATTTT.

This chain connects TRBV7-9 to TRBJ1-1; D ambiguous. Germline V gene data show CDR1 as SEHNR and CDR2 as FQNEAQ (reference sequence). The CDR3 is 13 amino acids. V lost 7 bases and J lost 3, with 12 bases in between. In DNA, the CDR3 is TGTGCCAGCACTTTGGGGTTTCACACTGAAGCTTTCTTT. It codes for CASTLGFHTEAFF. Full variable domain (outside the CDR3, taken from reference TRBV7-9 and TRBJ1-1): DTGVSQNPRHKITKRGQNVTFRCDPISEHNRLYWYRQTLGQGPEFLTYFQNEAQLEKSRLLSDRFSAERPKGSFSTLEIQRTEQGDSAMYLCASTLGFHTEAFFGQGTRLTVV.

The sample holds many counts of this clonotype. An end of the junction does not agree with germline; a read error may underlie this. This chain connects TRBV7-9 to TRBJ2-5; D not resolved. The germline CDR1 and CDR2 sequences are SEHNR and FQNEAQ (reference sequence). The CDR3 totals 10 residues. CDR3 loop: CASHQETQYF. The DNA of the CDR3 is TGTGCCAGCCACCAGGAGACCCAGTACTTC.

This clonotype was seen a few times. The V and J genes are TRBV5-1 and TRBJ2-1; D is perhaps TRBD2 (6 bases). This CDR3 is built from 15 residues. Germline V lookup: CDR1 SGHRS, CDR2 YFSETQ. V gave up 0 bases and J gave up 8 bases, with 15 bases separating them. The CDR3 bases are TGCGCCAGCAGCTTGGCGCCGGGGGTGGGCGATGAGCAGTTCTTC. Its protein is CASSLAPGVGDEQFF.

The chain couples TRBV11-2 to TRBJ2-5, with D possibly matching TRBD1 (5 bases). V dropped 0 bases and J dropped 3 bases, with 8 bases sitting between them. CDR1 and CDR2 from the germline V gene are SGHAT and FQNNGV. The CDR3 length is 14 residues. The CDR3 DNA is TGTGCCAGCAGCTTAGATCGCAGGGAAGAGACCCAGTACTTC. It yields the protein CASSLDRREETQYF.

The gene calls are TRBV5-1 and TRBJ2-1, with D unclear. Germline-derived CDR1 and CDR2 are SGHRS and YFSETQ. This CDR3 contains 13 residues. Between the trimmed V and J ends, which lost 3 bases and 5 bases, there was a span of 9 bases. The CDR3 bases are TGCGCCAGCAGCTACCGGGCCAACAATGAGCAGTTCTTC. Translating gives CASSYRANNEQFF. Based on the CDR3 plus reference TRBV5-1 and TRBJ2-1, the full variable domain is KAGVTQTPRYLIKTRGQQVTLSCSPISGHRSVSWYQQTPGQGLQFLFEYFSETQRNKGNFPGRFSGRQFSNSRSEMNVSTLELGDSALYLCASSYRANNEQFFGPGTRLTVL.

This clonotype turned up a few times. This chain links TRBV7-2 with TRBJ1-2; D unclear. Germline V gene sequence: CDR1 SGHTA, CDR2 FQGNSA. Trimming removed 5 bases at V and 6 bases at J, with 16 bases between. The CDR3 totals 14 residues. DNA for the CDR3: TGTGCCAGCAGCCGGCCAACCCGCAGCGATGGCTACACCTTC. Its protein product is CASSRPTRSDGYTF.

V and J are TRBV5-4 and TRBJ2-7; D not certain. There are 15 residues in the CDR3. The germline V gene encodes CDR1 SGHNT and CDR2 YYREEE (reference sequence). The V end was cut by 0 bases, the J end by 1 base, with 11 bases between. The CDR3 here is CASSLVGSRSYEQYF. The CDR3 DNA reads TGTGCCAGCAGCTTGGTGGGCAGCCGTTCCTACGAGCAGTACTTC.